A single sample gave rise to the 22 T cell receptor beta chains below, sequenced in a study of blood T cell repertoires in COVID-19. Assay used: immunoSEQ multiplex PCR; TCRdb lists only in-frame clones, some missing. The sample holds about 170,000 clones; 85% to 90% are singletons and the top ten take approximately 2%. Sequenced material: peripheral blood. These receptors all stem from a man aged 45-65 years who had recovered from COVID-19.

This clone turned up a few times. The V call is TRBV25-1, the J call TRBJ1-1; a possible D gene is TRBD1 (5 bases). The CDR3 has 14 amino acids. V lost 5 bases and J 4 bases, leaving 14 bases between the germline ends. Germline lookup yields CDR1 MGHDK and CDR2 SYGVNS. CDR3 coding DNA: TGTGCCAGCAGTAAGAGCCCCGGGGGCACTGAAGCTTTCTTT. Protein: CASSKSPGGTEAFF.

This clone was seen a single time. The chain has TRBV12-5 and TRBJ2-7; maybe TRBD2 (6 bases). The V end was cut by 7 bases, the J end by 7 bases, with 17 bases between. The germline V gene encodes CDR1 LGHNT and CDR2 FRNRAP. The CDR3 has 13 residues. The CDR3 region is CASALAQVYEQYF. The DNA of the CDR3 is TGTGCTAGTGCACTAGCTCAGGTATATGAGCAGTACTTC.

The chain joins TRBV3-1 (or the pseudogene TRBV3-2) to TRBJ2-3; the match to TRBD2 covers 9 bases. CDR3 size: 16 residues. The germline CDR1 and CDR2 sequences are LGHDT and YNNKEL (reference sequence). V shed 0 bases and J 4 bases; nucleotides not matched to a gene: 5. Here the CDR3 reads CASSQDYASGADTQYF. Written as DNA, the CDR3 is TGTGCCAGCAGCCAAGATTATGCTAGCGGGGCAGATACGCAGTATTTT.

The chain recombines TRBV5-1 with TRBJ1-5; no definite D call. This CDR3 contains 15 residues. Deletions cut 4 bases from V and 7 bases from J, with 18 bases between. Germline V lookup: CDR1 SGHRS, CDR2 YFSETQ. The CDR3 sequence is CASSVDPGGRQPQHF. For the CDR3, the DNA is TGCGCCAGCAGCGTGGACCCGGGAGGACGCCAGCCCCAGCATTTT.

This chain connects TRBV29-1 to TRBJ2-1; TRBD2 agrees at 9 bases. J was trimmed by 2 bases and V by 6 bases; bases with no gene match: 23. There are 20 residues in the CDR3. CDR1 is SQVTM and CDR2 is ANQGSEA in the germline V gene. CDR3 protein: CSVRQDRASGNSRPYNEQFF. The CDR3 bases are TGCAGCGTGAGACAGGACCGAGCTAGCGGGAACAGTAGGCCCTACAATGAGCAGTTCTTC.

A note on this clone: Other nucleotide sequences in the sample specify the same CDR3. The chain has TRBV11-2 and TRBJ1-5, with TRBD1 as a possible D gene (5 bases). The CDR3 length is 16 residues. The V gene's germline CDR1 is SGHAT and CDR2 FQNNGV. V lost 5 bases and J lost 4, with 18 bases in between. CDR3 nucleotides: TGTGCCAGCAGCCCGGGGAGGGGAGGACTAAATCAGCCCCAGCATTTT. Translation: CASSPGRGGLNQPQHF. Together with reference TRBV11-2 and TRBJ1-5, the CDR3 gives the full variable domain: EAGVAQSPRYKIIEKRQSVAFWCNPISGHATLYWYQQILGQGPKLLIQFQNNGVVDDSQLPKDRFSAERLKGVDSTLKIQPAKLEDSAVYLCASSPGRGGLNQPQHFGDGTRLSIL.

V and J are TRBV7-9 and TRBJ1-1; 8 nucleotides align to TRBD1. Germline-derived CDR1 and CDR2 are SEHNR and FQNEAQ (reference sequence). The length of the CDR3 is 14 residues. The trim removed 5 bases at V and 1 base at J, leaving 3 bases unmatched. As DNA, the CDR3 is TGTGCCAGCAGCCTAACAGGGGGGAACACTGAAGCTTTCTTT. This encodes CASSLTGGNTEAFF. Complete variable domain (other parts from reference TRBV7-9 and TRBJ1-1): DTGVSQNPRHKITKRGQNVTFRCDPISEHNRLYWYRQTLGQGPEFLTYFQNEAQLEKSRLLSDRFSAERPKGSFSTLEIQRTEQGDSAMYLCASSLTGGNTEAFFGQGTRLTVV.

The gene calls are TRBV21-1 and TRBJ2-3; the D call in the table, TRBD2, was not verified against the DNA. TRBV21-1 is shown as a pseudogene. The CDR3 has 15 residues. CDR3 nucleotides: TGTGCCAGCGCCCTCCGGCGGCCCCGCACAGATACGCAGTATTTT. It codes for CASALRRPRTDTQYF.

The chain uses TRBV5-6 and TRBJ2-7, with 8 bases matching TRBD2. Germline values: CDR1 SGHDT, CDR2 YYEEEE. The junction had 8 bases not matched to a gene; V was cut back by 1 base and J by 5 bases. The CDR3 totals 15 residues. Written as DNA, the CDR3 is TGTGCCAGCAGCTTGTTCAGCGGGAGCCCCCACGAGCAGTACTTC. It translates to CASSLFSGSPHEQYF.

This clone was recorded only once. This chain uses TRBV6-2 or TRBV6-3 with TRBJ2-1, with D possibly being TRBD2 (5 bases). The CDR3 covers 15 residues. Germline CDR1 and CDR2: MNHEY and SVGEGT. The V and J ends lost 2 bases and 10 bases respectively, with 18 bases between them. The CDR3 here is CASSYRGNLNPEQFF. The CDR3 nucleotides read TGTGCCAGCAGTTACCGAGGGAATCTAAACCCCGAGCAGTTCTTC.

The CDR3 reads CASSLDSSTDTQYF. CDR3 DNA: TGCGCCAGCAGCTTGGACAGCTCCACAGATACGCAGTATTTT. The rearrangement uses TRBV5-1 and TRBJ2-3; D uncertain. The CDR3 runs 14 residues. Germline V CDR1 and CDR2: SGHRS, YFSETQ. V shed 0 bases and J shed 2 bases, with 7 bases lying between them.

V usage is TRBV11-2 and J usage is TRBJ2-1, with 9 bases that match TRBD2. The CDR3 totals 15 residues. The junction had 5 bases not matched to a gene; V was cut back by 0 bases and J by 8 bases. The V gene's germline CDR1 is SGHAT and CDR2 FQNNGV. This CDR3 is CASSLDLVAGDEQFF. In DNA form, the CDR3 reads TGTGCCAGCAGCTTAGATTTGGTAGCGGGGGATGAGCAGTTCTTC.

This clone was seen a few times. The chain employs TRBV7-9 and TRBJ2-2, with D possibly matching TRBD2 (6 bases). This CDR3 has 19 amino acids. Looked up from germline, CDR1 is SEHNR and CDR2 is FQNEAQ (reference sequence). Trimming pared 2 bases from V and 0 bases from J, leaving 19 bases between. The DNA of the CDR3 is TGTGCCAGCAGCTTACGGAGGGGCAGCTTTACGGCGAACACCGGGGAGCTGTTTTTT. Amino acid sequence: CASSLRRGSFTANTGELFF.

The chain is built from TRBV5-1 and TRBJ2-7, with 11 bases aligning to TRBD2. The CDR3 is 16 residues long. CDR1 is SGHRS, CDR2 YFSETQ, per germline. The junction had 7 bases not matched to a gene; V was cut back by 3 bases and J by 2 bases. The DNA for the CDR3 is TGCGCCAGCAGCTCCGGACTAGCGGGTAGTACCTACGAGCAGTACTTC. Amino acid sequence: CASSSGLAGSTYEQYF.

V gene TRBV7-2 combines with J gene TRBJ1-6, with 9 bases that match TRBD1. This CDR3 region has 15 residues. Germline CDR1 and CDR2: SGHTA and FQGNSA. Unmatched junction bases numbered 5, after V lost 2 bases and J lost 9 bases. The CDR3 bases are TGTGCCAGCAGCTTACTGACAGGGGGTAGTTCACCCCTCCACTTT. Protein product: CASSLLTGGSSPLHF.

The chain couples TRBV3-1 (or the pseudogene TRBV3-2) to TRBJ1-5, with D maybe TRBD1 (5 bases). Per germline, CDR1 LGHDT and CDR2 YNNKEL (reference sequence). The CDR3 has 12 amino acids. V was trimmed by 11 bases and J by 5 bases, leaving 13 bases between them. As DNA, the CDR3 is TGTGCCGCCCCGGGGGAGTATCAGCCCCAGCATTTT. Translated: CAAPGEYQPQHF.

This chain links TRBV4-1 with TRBJ1-1; 10 bases match TRBD1. V lost 1 base, J lost 6 bases, and 11 bases stayed unmatched. The CDR3 contains 17 residues. Germline loops: CDR1 MGHRA, CDR2 YSYEKL. CDR3 DNA: TGCGCCAGCAGCCAAGTCCCGGGACAGGGGTTGAGAGCTGAAGCTTTCTTT. Its translation is CASSQVPGQGLRAEAFF.

The chain employs TRBV2 and TRBJ1-5; D may be TRBD1 (5 bases). V lost 5 bases to trimming and J lost 2 bases, with 13 bases between them. CDR3 length: 15 residues. Germline V gene data show CDR1 as SNHLY and CDR2 as FYNNEI. This CDR3 reads CASSFRIGGNQPQHF. As DNA, the CDR3 is TGTGCCAGCAGTTTCCGGATAGGGGGCAATCAGCCCCAGCATTTT.

V is TRBV19 and J is TRBJ1-5; D ambiguous. CDR1 is LNHDA, CDR2 SQIVND, per germline (reference sequence). V dropped 4 bases and J dropped 2 bases, with 9 bases sitting between them. The CDR3 is 14 amino acids. CDR3 loop: CASSRELGNQPQHF. Here the CDR3 DNA reads TGTGCCAGTAGTAGGGAGTTGGGCAATCAGCCCCAGCATTTT.

V gene TRBV6-5 combines with J gene TRBJ1-1; TRBD1 matches at 8 bases. Trimming at V came to 6 bases and at J to 4 bases, leaving 10 bases not matched to a gene. This CDR3 is built from 15 residues. Germline-derived CDR1 and CDR2 are MNHEY and SVGAGI. CDR3 bases: TGTGCCAGCAGGGGAATGACAGGGGTAGGCACTGAAGCTTTCTTT. Protein product: CASRGMTGVGTEAFF.

The gene calls are TRBV6-5 and TRBJ2-7; 9 bases are a match to TRBD1. V gave up 6 bases and J gave up 6 bases; unmatched junction bases: 6. This CDR3 contains 13 residues. From germline, CDR1 is MNHEY and CDR2 SVGAGI. The CDR3 region is CASRRGQGLEQYF. The DNA for the CDR3 is TGTGCCAGCAGGCGCGGACAGGGGCTCGAGCAGTACTTC.

This clone showed up just a few times. The rearrangement links TRBV12-3 or TRBV12-4 to TRBJ2-2; D unresolved. This CDR3 region has 13 residues. V was clipped by 1 base and J by 7 bases, with 7 bases between them. Here the CDR3 DNA reads TGTGCCAGCAGTTTAGGAGGTTACGGGGAGCTGTTTTTT. Translated, it gives CASSLGGYGELFF.